The 7 T cell receptor beta chains below all came from one sample that was sequenced in a study of graft-versus-host responses after intestinal transplantation. The antigens these receptors bind are not known. The protocol was immunoSEQ multiplex PCR, while the TCRdb copy is restricted to in-frame clones and leaves out a portion. The sample holds around 78,000 clones, roughly 91% seen once. Source: unstimulated CD8+ T cells sorted from spleen or lymph node cells, taken before transplant. All receptors derive from a human donor who was the organ donor for an intestinal transplant.

The V gene is TRBV7-8, the J gene TRBJ1-5; 8 bases line up with TRBD1. The J segment lost 1 base and the V segment lost 2 bases, leaving 16 bases of the junction unmatched. This CDR3 region has 20 residues. Per germline, CDR1 SGHVS and CDR2 FQNEAQ. CDR3 sequence (DNA): TGTGCCAGCAGCTTACAACCCTCAGGGGGCCTCTTGTCGAGCAATCAGCCCCAGCATTTT. Its translation is CASSLQPSGGLLSSNQPQHF.

The chain couples TRBV2 to TRBJ1-1; D unresolved. The CDR3 length is 15 residues. Per the germline V gene, CDR1 is SNHLY and CDR2 is FYNNEI. With 3 bases removed from V and 0 bases from J, the gap between germline ends came to 11 bases. The CDR3 nucleotides read TGTGCCAGCAGTGACCCTCCAGGCTTGAACACTGAAGCTTTCTTT. Translation gives CASSDPPGLNTEAFF.

The rearrangement joins TRBV7-9 to TRBJ1-6, with D maybe TRBD1 (5 bases). The ends were cut back, 5 bases at V and 14 bases at J, with 22 bases in the middle. CDR1 and CDR2 (germline): SEHNR, FQNEAQ (reference sequence). The CDR3 is 15 amino acids. CDR3 sequence reads: CASSPATGTDIALHF. The CDR3 DNA sequence: TGTGCCAGCAGCCCCGCCACCGGGACCGACATCGCCCTCCACTTT.

The chain has TRBV5-4 and TRBJ1-4, with D possibly TRBD1 on 6 matching bases. V was trimmed by 10 bases and J by 4 bases, leaving 17 bases between them. The CDR3 covers 14 residues. Germline CDR1 SGHNT, CDR2 YYREEE (reference sequence). The CDR3 DNA sequence: TGTGCCTTTTATTCGGACAGAAGTAATGAAAAACTGTTTTTT. This gives the protein CAFYSDRSNEKLFF. Filled out from reference TRBV5-4 and TRBJ1-4, the complete variable domain reads ETGVTQSPTHLIKTRGQQVTLRCSSQSGHNTVSWYQQALGQGPQFIFQYYREEENGRGNFPPRFSGLQFPNYSSELNVNALELDDSALYLCAFYSDRSNEKLFFGSGTQLSVL.

The genes are TRBV30 and TRBJ1-6; D gene unclear. CDR1 and CDR2 (germline): GTSNPN, SVGIG (reference sequence). V lost 6 bases, J lost 3 bases, and 24 bases lay in between. The CDR3 contains 18 residues. The CDR3 loop reads CACQFSSSVGIYNSPLHF. The CDR3 nucleotides read TGTGCCTGCCAATTCTCCTCATCAGTCGGTATCTATAATTCACCCCTCCACTTT.

The rearrangement joins TRBV6-5 to TRBJ2-1; D ambiguous. The germline V and J ends were trimmed by 8 bases and 1 base, with 3 bases remaining between them. Germline values: CDR1 MNHEY, CDR2 SVGAGI. This CDR3 has 11 amino acids. CDR3 sequence reads: CASGSYNEQFF. The CDR3, as DNA: TGTGCCAGCGGGTCCTACAATGAGCAGTTCTTC.

The chain recombines TRBV28 with TRBJ2-1, with 7 bases identical to TRBD1. The length of the CDR3 is 15 residues. V shed 6 bases and J 5 bases; nucleotides not matched to a gene: 10. The V gene's germline CDR1 is MDHEN and CDR2 SYDVKM. The CDR3 DNA reads as TGTGCCAGCAGAGCTACAGGGGTTAAGAACAATGAGCAGTTCTTC. Its translation: CASRATGVKNNEQFF.